What follows are 5 T cell receptor beta chains derived from one specimen sequenced in a study of vaccination effects on CD4 cells after COVID-19. Antigen-specific CD4+ T cells were expanded (with viral peptide pools) by the ViraFEST assay ahead of sequencing. An approximately nine-day culture period preceded the isolation of CD4+ T cells. The table came from immunoSEQ multiplex PCR; TCRdb's copy has only in-frame clones and leaves some out. The sample yields 50,000 to 75,000 clones, about four fifths seen once. Their target antigens are unknown. The specimen was CD4+ T cells from PBMCs cultured with HCoV-229E spike peptides, collected before COVID-19 vaccination. Source of these receptors: a human donor who received a COVID-19 vaccine.

This chain uses TRBV5-1 with TRBJ2-6, with D perhaps matching TRBD2 (5 bases). This CDR3 is built from 15 residues. Germline V CDR1 and CDR2: SGHRS, YFSETQ. V dropped 6 bases and J dropped 4 bases, with 14 bases sitting between them. This CDR3 reads CASNFGNGGANVLTF. CDR3 nucleotides: TGCGCCAGCAATTTCGGGAACGGCGGGGCCAACGTCCTGACTTTC.

V gene TRBV5-1 combines with J gene TRBJ2-5, with 8 bases identical to TRBD2. This CDR3 region has 16 residues. Germline V CDR1 and CDR2: SGHRS, YFSETQ. V dropped 7 bases and J dropped 5; count of bases not matched to a gene: 16. The CDR3 loop reads CASARSPGLDRETQYF. The CDR3 DNA is TGCGCCAGCGCGCGCTCTCCGGGACTAGACCGGGAGACCCAGTACTTC.

V gene TRBV12-5 combines with J gene TRBJ2-5; D call uncertain. CDR3 size: 13 residues. The germline CDR1 and CDR2 sequences are LGHNT and FRNRAP. The V gene lost 0 bases and the J gene lost 5 bases, with 7 bases spanning the gap. CDR3 loop: CASGLVQLETQYF. CDR3 DNA sequence: TGTGCTAGTGGTTTGGTACAGCTCGAGACCCAGTACTTC.

The gene calls are TRBV6-4 and TRBJ2-3; a possible D gene is TRBD2 (5 bases). Trimming stripped 0 bases from V and 11 bases from J, with 12 bases between. Germline loops: CDR1 MRHNA, CDR2 SNTAGT. CDR3 length: 13 residues. The CDR3 bases are TGTGCCAGCAGTGACTCGGAGGTCCAGGAGCAGTATTTT. The encoded protein is CASSDSEVQEQYF.

For the CDR3, the DNA is TGTGCCACCAGCAGAGGGACGTTTGATCAGCCCCAGCATTTT. Residues: CATSRGTFDQPQHF. The V and J genes are TRBV15 and TRBJ1-5, with D hard to call. The germline V and J ends were trimmed by 1 base and 5 bases, with 9 bases remaining between them. CDR3 length: 14 residues. Germline CDR1 reads LNHNV; CDR2 reads YYDKDF (reference sequence).